This T cell receptor (beta chain) was recovered during a study of shared clonotypes between healthy human individuals (dated by TCRdb to 2018 to 2020). In terms of the full investigation: Two women and a few men aged 18 to 49 years were included in the cohort. For each donor, three plates each were used for CD4 naive and CD4 memory, two plates were used for CD8 naive, and one plate was used for CD8 memory. To estimate repertoire size and how much clonotypes are shared between individuals, the study performed deep sequencing of blood TCR repertoires from about five healthy adults. To increase sequencing depth and limit assay-specific biases, TCR repertoire library preparation and sequencing were carried out by different laboratories using diverse techniques. Between about 0.94 and 8.9 billion PBMCs per donor were obtained by leukapheresis. Paper-wide results and their limitations: About 5% of naive CD4, around 3.6% of naive CD8, around 2.3% of memory CD4, and approximately 0.4% of memory CD8 clonotypes were shared across a few donors. Even with the large sequencing depth, rarefaction of the sorted-subset datasets indicated that sequencing was incomplete. Sampling was restricted to blood, and TCR repertoires in tissues likely differ from the TCR repertoires found in blood. Naive subsets generally had larger estimated clonotype richness than memory subsets did. The genetic and exposure-history diversity represented was limited by the small number of donors. Compared with non-shared clonotypes, clonotypes shared by all four sorted-subset donors had higher generation probabilities. Pairwise subsampling led to the expectation that sequencing depth would affect the degree of clonotype sharing among donors.

Using the deep immunoSEQ assay, multiplex PCR amplified TCR CDR3 regions from genomic DNA. Extracted genomic DNA from each cell subset was spread evenly across all wells of several immunoSEQ 96-well plates, with each plate serving as a replicate. For sorted subsets, about 200 ng genomic DNA, equal to tens of thousands of T cell genomes, was loaded into each replicate PCR. Purified libraries were quantified with a Qubit 3.0 fluorometer, sized on a Bioanalyzer 2100, and re-quantified with the KAPA Library Quantification kit. Every immunoSEQ 96-well plate was sequenced on a separate single-read 150-cycle Illumina NextSeq 550 flow cell. Per the original workflow: Because the immunoSEQ output held only junctional sequences and lacked quality scores, the filtering could not match the filtering applied to full-length reads. Sequences were annotated with PyIR, a Python wrapper for IgBLAST v1.9, using IMGT germline references to assign V/J genes and CDR3. Reads with weak V/J assignments (E-value above 1e-6), missing CDR3, stop codons, out-of-frame junctions, or ambiguous translated residues were removed. A V3J clonotype was defined by an identical inferred V gene, J gene, and CDR3 amino acid sequence. Percentage overlap between repertoires was computed as shared unique clonotypes divided by the size of the smaller repertoire. Repertoire richness was assessed with RTK rarefaction, the Chao1 estimator, and Recon v2.1 estimates of unobserved clonotypes. OLGA was used to compute generation probabilities for all TCRbeta clonotypes that the gDNA method yielded from a few donors. TCRdb stores this immuneACCESS table with in-frame sequences only. Part of the clones is absent; in the studies checked, under half of the shortfall reflects unresolved V genes, and no reason is known for the rest. V and J calls plus clone size are reproduced from that table; the DNA served to infer D and trimming. The sample table records a few million clones; over 90% of these occur just once. Clones ranked in the top ten supply roughly 0.36% of the sample.

The donors were healthy, HIV-negative adults who had no recently reported acute infections or vaccinations. All donors were Caucasian adults living in Nashville, Tennessee, USA. Magnetic negative selection was used to enrich CD4+ T cells, after which naive cells were positively selected on CD45RA and the negative fraction became the memory subset. Blood was collected by leukapheresis, and PBMCs were isolated by Ficoll-Histopaque density gradient centrifugation and then cryopreserved in liquid nitrogen vapor phase. Analytical flow cytometry was used to check the purity and quantity of each magnetically sorted T cell population. From each sorted fraction, genomic DNA was isolated and quantified by UV absorbance on a Nanodrop 2000c. This clone was seen just once. Its antigen is currently not known. No base quality values were provided; no much bigger clone lies one nucleotide off. Its CDR3 holds 16 amino acids, cysteine through phenylalanine. Solely the CDR3 DNA is kept, with 48 bases framed from the first base. V lost 2 bases and J lost 6 bases; the stretch between them is 20 bases long. For CDR1 and CDR2, the germline V gene (reference sequence) lists MNHEY and SMNVEV.

In this chain, TRBV27 is recombined with TRBJ2-7; perhaps TRBD1 is the D gene, with 6 bases matching. This sequence was found in a young man in good health. Some clones in this sample may be carry-over from other donors' samples. The material sequenced was naive CD4+ T cells from PBMCs. Taken with the paper, the label for cell subset or site translates to: CD45RA+ positively selected. The DNA is TGTGCCAGCAGTTTAGACTTAAGGGGGTTCGGTCGCGAGCAGTACTTC. Protein translation: CASSLDLRGFGREQYF.